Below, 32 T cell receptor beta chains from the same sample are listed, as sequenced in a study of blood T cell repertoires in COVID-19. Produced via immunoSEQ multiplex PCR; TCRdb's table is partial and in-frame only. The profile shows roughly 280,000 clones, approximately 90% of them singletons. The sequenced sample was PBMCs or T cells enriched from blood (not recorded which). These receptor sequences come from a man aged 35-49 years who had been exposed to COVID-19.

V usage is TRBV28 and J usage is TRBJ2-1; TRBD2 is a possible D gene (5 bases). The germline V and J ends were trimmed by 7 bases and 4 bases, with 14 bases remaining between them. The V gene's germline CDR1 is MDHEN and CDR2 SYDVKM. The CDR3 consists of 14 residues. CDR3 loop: CASTGGLHYNEQFF. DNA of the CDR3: TGTGCCAGCACCGGCGGGCTTCATTACAATGAGCAGTTCTTC.

CDR3 sequence reads: CASSHQSGPNTGELFF. CDR3 nucleotides: TGTGCCAGCAGCCACCAAAGCGGCCCGAACACCGGGGAGCTGTTTTTT. The rearrangement joins TRBV28 to TRBJ2-2, with D maybe TRBD2 (5 bases). CDR1 is MDHEN, CDR2 SYDVKM, per germline. The ends were cut back, 6 bases at V and 0 bases at J, with 14 bases in the middle. This CDR3 comprises 16 residues.

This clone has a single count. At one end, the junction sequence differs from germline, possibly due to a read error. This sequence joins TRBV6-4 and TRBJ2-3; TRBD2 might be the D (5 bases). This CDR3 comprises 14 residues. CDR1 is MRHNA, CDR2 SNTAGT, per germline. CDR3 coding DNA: TGTGCCAGCCGTGAAAGCGGCCCCACAGATACGCAGTATTTT. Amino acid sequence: CASRESGPTDTQYF.

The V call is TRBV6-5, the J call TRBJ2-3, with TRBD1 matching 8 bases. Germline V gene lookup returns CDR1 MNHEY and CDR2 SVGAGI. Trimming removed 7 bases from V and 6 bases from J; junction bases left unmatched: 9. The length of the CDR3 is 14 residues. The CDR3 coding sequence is TGTGCCAGCAATACCCCAGGGGGCGAGGATACGCAGTATTTT. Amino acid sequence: CASNTPGGEDTQYF.

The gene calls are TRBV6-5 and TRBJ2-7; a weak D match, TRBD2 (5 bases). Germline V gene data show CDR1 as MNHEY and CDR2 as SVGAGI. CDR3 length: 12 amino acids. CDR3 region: CASGGPPYEQYF. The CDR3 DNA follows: TGTGCTTCAGGCGGGCCCCCCTACGAGCAGTACTTC.

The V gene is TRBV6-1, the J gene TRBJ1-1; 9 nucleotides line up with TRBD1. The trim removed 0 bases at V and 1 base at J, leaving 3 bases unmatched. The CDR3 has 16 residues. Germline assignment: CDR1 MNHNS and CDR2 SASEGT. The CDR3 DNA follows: TGTGCCAGCAGTGAAGCAGTGGGACAGGGGAACACTGAAGCTTTCTTT. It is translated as CASSEAVGQGNTEAFF.

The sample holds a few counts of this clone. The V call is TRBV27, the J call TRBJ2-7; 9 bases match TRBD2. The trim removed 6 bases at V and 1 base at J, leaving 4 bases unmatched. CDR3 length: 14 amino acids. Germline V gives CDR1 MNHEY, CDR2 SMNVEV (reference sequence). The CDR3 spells CASRRLAESYEQYF. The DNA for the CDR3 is TGTGCCAGCAGGAGACTAGCGGAATCCTACGAGCAGTACTTC.

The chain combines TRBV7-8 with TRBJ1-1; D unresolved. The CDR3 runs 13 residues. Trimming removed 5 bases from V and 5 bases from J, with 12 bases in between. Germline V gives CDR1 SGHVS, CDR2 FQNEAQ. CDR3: CASSRTRETEAFF. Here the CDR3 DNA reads TGTGCCAGCAGCAGGACTCGGGAGACTGAAGCTTTCTTT.

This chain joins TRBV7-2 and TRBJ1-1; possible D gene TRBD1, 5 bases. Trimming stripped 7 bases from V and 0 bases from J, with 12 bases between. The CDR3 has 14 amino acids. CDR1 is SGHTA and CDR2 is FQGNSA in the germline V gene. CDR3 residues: CASTVRGLNTEAFF. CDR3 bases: TGTGCCAGCACGGTGCGGGGGTTGAACACTGAAGCTTTCTTT. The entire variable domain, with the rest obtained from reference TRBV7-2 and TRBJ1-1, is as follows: GAGVSQSPSNKVTEKGKDVELRCDPISGHTALYWYRQSLGQGLEFLIYFQGNSAPDKSGLPSDRFSAERTGGSVSTLTIQRTQQEDSAVYLCASTVRGLNTEAFFGQGTRLTVV.

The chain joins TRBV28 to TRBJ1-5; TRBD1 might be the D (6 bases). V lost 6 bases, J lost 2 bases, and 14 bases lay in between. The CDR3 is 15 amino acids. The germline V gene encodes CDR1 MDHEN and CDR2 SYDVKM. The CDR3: CASRIQGRGNQPQHF. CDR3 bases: TGTGCCAGCAGGATACAGGGCCGTGGCAATCAGCCCCAGCATTTT.

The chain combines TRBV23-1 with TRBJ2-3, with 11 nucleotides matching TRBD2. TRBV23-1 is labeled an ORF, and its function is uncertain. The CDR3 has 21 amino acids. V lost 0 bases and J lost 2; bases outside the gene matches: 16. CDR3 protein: CASSQSSGLAGGGRITDTQYF. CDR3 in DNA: TGCGCCAGCAGTCAATCATCTGGGCTAGCGGGAGGAGGGCGGATCACAGATACGCAGTATTTT.

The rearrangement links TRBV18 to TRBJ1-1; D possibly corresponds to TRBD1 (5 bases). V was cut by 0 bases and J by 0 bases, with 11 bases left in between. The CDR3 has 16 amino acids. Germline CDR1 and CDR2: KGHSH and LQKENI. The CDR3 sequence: CASSPPSGSVNTEAFF. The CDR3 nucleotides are TGTGCCAGCTCACCACCTTCAGGGTCGGTGAACACTGAAGCTTTCTTT.

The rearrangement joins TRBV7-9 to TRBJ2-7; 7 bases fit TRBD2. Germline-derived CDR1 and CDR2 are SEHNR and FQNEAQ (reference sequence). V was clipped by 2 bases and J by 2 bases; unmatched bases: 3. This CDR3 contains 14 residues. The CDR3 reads CASSLSSGTYEQYF. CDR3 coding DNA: TGTGCCAGCAGCTTATCTAGCGGCACCTACGAGCAGTACTTC. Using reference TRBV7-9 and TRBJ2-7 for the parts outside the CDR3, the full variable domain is DTGVSQNPRHKITKRGQNVTFRCDPISEHNRLYWYRQTLGQGPEFLTYFQNEAQLEKSRLLSDRFSAERPKGSFSTLEIQRTEQGDSAMYLCASSLSSGTYEQYFGPGTRLTVT.

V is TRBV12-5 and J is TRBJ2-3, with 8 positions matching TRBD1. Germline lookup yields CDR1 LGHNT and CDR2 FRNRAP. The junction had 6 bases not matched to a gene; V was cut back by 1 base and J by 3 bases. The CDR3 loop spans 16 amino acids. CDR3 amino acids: CASGLGQGAGTDTQYF. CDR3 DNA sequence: TGTGCTAGTGGTTTGGGGCAGGGGGCAGGGACAGATACGCAGTATTTT.

CDR3 sequence: CASSLGQGSTGNTIYF. CDR3 coding DNA: TGCGCCAGCAGCTTGGGACAGGGGTCAACTGGAAACACCATATATTTT. The J gene is TRBJ1-3, the V gene TRBV5-1; TRBD1 agrees at 8 bases. Germline assignment: CDR1 SGHRS and CDR2 YFSETQ. J lost 2 bases, V lost 0 bases, and 4 bases had no gene match. This CDR3 contains 16 residues.

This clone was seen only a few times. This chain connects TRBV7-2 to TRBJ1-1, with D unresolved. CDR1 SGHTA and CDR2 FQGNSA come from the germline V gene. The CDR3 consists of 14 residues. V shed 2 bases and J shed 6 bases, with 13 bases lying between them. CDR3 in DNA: TGTGCCAGCAGCTTATGGTCGGCGGGCCCTGAAGCTTTCTTT. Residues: CASSLWSAGPEAFF. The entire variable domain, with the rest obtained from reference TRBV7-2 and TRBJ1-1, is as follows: GAGVSQSPSNKVTEKGKDVELRCDPISGHTALYWYRQSLGQGLEFLIYFQGNSAPDKSGLPSDRFSAERTGGSVSTLTIQRTQQEDSAVYLCASSLWSAGPEAFFGQGTRLTVV.

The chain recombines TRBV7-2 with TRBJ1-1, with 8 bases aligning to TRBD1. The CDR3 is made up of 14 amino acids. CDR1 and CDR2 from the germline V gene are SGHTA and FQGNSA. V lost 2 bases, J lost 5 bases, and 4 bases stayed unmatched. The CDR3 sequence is CASSLSRTGTEAFF. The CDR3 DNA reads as TGTGCCAGCAGCTTAAGCCGGACAGGGACTGAAGCTTTCTTT.

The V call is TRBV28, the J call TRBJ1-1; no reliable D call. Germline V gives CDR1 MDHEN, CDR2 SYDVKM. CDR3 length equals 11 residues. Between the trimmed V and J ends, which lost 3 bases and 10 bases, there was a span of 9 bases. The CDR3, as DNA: TGTGCCAGCAGTTTTAATAGGAGAGCTTTCTTT. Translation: CASSFNRRAFF. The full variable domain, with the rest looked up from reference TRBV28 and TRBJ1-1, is DVKVTQSSRYLVKRTGEKVFLECVQDMDHENMFWYRQDPGLGLRLIYFSYDVKMKEKGDIPEGYSVSREKKERFSLILESASTNQTSMYLCASSFNRRAFFGQGTRLTVV.

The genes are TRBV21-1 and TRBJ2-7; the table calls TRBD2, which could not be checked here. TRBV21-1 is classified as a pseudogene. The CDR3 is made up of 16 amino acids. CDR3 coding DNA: TGTGCCAGCAGCGTCCGTCGGGGGGCTCCCTTCTACGAGCAGTACTTC. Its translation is CASSVRRGAPFYEQYF.

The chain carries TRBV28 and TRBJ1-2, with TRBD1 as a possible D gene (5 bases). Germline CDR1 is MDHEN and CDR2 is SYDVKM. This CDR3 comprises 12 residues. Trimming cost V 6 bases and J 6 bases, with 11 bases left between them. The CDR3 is CASSPAGHGYTF. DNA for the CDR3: TGTGCCAGCAGCCCGGCAGGGCATGGCTACACCTTC.

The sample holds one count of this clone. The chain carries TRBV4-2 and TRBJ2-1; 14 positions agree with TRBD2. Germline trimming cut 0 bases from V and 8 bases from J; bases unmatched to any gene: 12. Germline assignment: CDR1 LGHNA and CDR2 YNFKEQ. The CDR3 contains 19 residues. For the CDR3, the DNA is TGTGCCAGCAGCCAAGATTGGTACGGGACTAGCGGGAGTGGCGATGAGCAGTTCTTC. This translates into CASSQDWYGTSGSGDEQFF.

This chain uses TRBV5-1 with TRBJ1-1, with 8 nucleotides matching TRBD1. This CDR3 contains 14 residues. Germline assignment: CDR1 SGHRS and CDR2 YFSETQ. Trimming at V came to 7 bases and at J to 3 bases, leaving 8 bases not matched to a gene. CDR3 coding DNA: TGCGCCAGCCGCCCCCAGGGGGCTTACACTGAAGCTTTCTTT. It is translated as CASRPQGAYTEAFF.

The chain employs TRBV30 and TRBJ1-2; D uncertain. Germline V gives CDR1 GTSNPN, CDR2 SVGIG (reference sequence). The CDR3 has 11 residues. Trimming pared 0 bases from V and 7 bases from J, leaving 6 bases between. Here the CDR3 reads CAWSVSVGYTF. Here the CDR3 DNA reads TGTGCCTGGAGTGTATCAGTTGGCTACACCTTC.

The CDR3 reads CASNDGQHYNSPLHF. The CDR3 region has the DNA TGTGCCAGCAACGACGGACAGCACTATAATTCACCCCTCCACTTT. The chain uses TRBV3-1 (or the pseudogene TRBV3-2) and TRBJ1-6, with a tentative D call TRBD1 (6 bases). Trimming pared 7 bases from V and 3 bases from J, leaving 13 bases between. This CDR3 has 15 residues. Germline V CDR1 and CDR2: LGHDT, YNNKEL (reference sequence).

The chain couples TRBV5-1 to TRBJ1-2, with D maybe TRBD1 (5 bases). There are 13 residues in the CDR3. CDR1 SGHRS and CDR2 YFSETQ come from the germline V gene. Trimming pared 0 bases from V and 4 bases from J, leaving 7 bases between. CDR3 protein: CASSLARAYGYTF. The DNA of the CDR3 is TGCGCCAGCAGCTTGGCCAGGGCCTATGGCTACACCTTC.

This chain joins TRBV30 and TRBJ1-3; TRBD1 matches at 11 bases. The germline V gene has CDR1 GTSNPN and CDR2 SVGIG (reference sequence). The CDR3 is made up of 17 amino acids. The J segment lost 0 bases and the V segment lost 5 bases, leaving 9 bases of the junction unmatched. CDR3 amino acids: CAWSRAGTGGSGNTIYF. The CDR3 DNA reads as TGTGCCTGGTCCCGCGCCGGGACAGGGGGCTCTGGAAACACCATATATTTT.

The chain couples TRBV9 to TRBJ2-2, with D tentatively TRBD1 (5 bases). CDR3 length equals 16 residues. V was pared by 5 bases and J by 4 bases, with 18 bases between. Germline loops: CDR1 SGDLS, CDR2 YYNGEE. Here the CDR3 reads CASRSAAGKATGELFF. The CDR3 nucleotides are TGTGCCAGCAGGTCGGCCGCAGGGAAAGCCACCGGGGAGCTGTTTTTT.

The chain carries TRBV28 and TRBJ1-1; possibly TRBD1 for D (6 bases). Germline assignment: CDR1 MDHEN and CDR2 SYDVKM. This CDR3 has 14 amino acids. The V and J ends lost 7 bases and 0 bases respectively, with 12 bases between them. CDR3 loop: CASNLGGVNTEAFF. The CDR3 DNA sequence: TGTGCCAGCAACCTAGGGGGTGTGAACACTGAAGCTTTCTTT.

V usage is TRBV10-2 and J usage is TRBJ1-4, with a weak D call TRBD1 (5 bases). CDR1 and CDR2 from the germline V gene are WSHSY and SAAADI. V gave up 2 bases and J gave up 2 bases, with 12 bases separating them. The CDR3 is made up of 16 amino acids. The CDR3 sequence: CASSEAQGGTNEKLFF. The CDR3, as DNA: TGCGCCAGCAGTGAGGCTCAGGGAGGGACTAATGAAAAACTGTTTTTT.

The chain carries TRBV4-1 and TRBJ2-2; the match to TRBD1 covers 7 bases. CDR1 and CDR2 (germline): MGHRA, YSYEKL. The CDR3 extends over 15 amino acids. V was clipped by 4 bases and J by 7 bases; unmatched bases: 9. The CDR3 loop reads CASSLTGLVGGELFF. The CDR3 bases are TGCGCCAGCAGCCTGACAGGGTTAGTCGGCGGGGAGCTGTTTTTT.

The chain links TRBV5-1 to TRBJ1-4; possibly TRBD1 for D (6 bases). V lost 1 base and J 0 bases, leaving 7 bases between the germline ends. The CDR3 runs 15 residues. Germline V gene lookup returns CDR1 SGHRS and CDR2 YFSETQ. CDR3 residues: CASSLRGSTNEKLFF. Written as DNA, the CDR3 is TGCGCCAGCAGCTTGAGGGGGTCAACTAATGAAAAACTGTTTTTT.

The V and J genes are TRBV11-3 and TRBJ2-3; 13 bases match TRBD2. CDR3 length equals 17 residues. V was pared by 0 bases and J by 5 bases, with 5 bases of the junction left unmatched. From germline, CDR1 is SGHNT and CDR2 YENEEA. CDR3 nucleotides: TGTGCCAGCAGCTTAGATTGGGGACTAGCGGGGAGAGATACGCAGTATTTT. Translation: CASSLDWGLAGRDTQYF.